One and the same sample provided the 13 T cell receptor beta chains below, sequenced in a study of CD8 T cells in ankylosing spondylitis. From the 5' RACE reads, TCRdb called clonotypes with MiXCR, one entry per CDR3 protein. The sample has under 250,000 distinct CDR3 sequences, 20% to 30% seen once. The sample comprised blood, either unsorted or a sorted T cell fraction (not recorded which). These receptors originate from a male donor with ankylosing spondylitis or in good health (not recorded which).

The chain combines TRBV29-1 with TRBJ2-5; 7 bases match TRBD2. Trimming cost V 7 bases and J 2 bases; bases outside gene matches: 7. The CDR3 contains 13 residues. Germline loops: CDR1 SQVTM, CDR2 ANQGSEA. The CDR3 sequence: CSALGTTQETQYF. CDR3 nucleotides: TGCAGCGCCCTGGGGACTACGCAAGAGACCCAGTACTTC.

This clonotype has at least ten counts. The rearrangement uses TRBV5-1 and TRBJ2-3; no firm D call. V shed 0 bases and J shed 1 base, with 12 bases lying between them. The length of the CDR3 is 16 residues. Germline V gene sequence: CDR1 SGHRS, CDR2 YFSETQ. The CDR3 sequence is CASSLGTARGTDTQYF. In nucleotides, the CDR3 is TGCGCCAGCAGCTTGGGGACCGCCCGCGGCACAGATACGCAGTATTTT.

V gene TRBV29-1 combines with J gene TRBJ2-1; 7 positions match TRBD2. The CDR3 runs to 11 residues. Germline V gene data show CDR1 as SQVTM and CDR2 as ANQGSEA. The V and J ends lost 6 bases and 12 bases, in that order; junction bases with no gene match: 8. Written as DNA, the CDR3 is TGCAGCGTCGCCCTAGCGGACGTGCAGTTCTTC. It is translated as CSVALADVQFF.

The CDR3 is CSAPGLAGYEQYF. CDR3 in DNA: TGCAGCGCCCCCGGACTAGCGGGATACGAGCAGTACTTC. The chain employs TRBV29-1 and TRBJ2-7; TRBD2 matches 12 bases. Trimming at V came to 7 bases and at J to 4 bases, leaving 5 bases not matched to a gene. Germline CDR1 SQVTM, CDR2 ANQGSEA. CDR3 length equals 13 residues.

This clonotype was observed many times. The V call is TRBV5-1, the J call TRBJ2-5, with 9 bases matching TRBD1. This CDR3 is 15 amino acids long. Per the germline V gene, CDR1 is SGHRS and CDR2 is YFSETQ. Losses at the gene ends were 3 bases for V and 2 bases for J; bases not matched to a gene: 5. The CDR3 nucleotides read TGCGCCAGCAGCTGGGGGACAGGGCAACAAGAGACCCAGTACTTC. Its translation: CASSWGTGQQETQYF.

This clonotype was seen many times. This chain connects TRBV20-1 to TRBJ2-3; 8 nucleotides align to TRBD2. V was clipped by 3 bases and J by 0 bases; unmatched bases: 8. This CDR3 region has 16 residues. CDR1 DFQATT and CDR2 SNEGSKA come from the germline V gene (reference sequence). The CDR3 reads CSASLAGIPSTDTQYF. The CDR3 bases are TGCAGTGCTAGTTTAGCGGGGATTCCAAGCACAGATACGCAGTATTTT.

There are many counts of this clonotype. The V and J genes are TRBV5-1 and TRBJ2-3, with D possibly matching TRBD2 (6 bases). The CDR3 has 15 residues. Trimming cost V 3 bases and J 0 bases, with 11 bases left between them. Germline V gene data show CDR1 as SGHRS and CDR2 as YFSETQ. CDR3: CASSYGGDSTDTQYF. The CDR3, as DNA: TGCGCCAGCAGCTACGGGGGTGATAGCACAGATACGCAGTATTTT.

The chain couples TRBV7-9 to TRBJ2-1; 10 bases are a match to TRBD2. V lost 2 bases and J lost 10; bases outside the gene matches: 8. Germline CDR1 is SEHNR and CDR2 is FQNEAQ (reference sequence). This CDR3 has 15 residues. The CDR3 reads CASSLRSGTSVEQFF. For the CDR3, the DNA is TGTGCCAGCAGCTTAAGGTCCGGGACTAGCGTGGAGCAGTTCTTC.

In this sample, this clonotype turned up a few times. The chain combines TRBV7-2 with TRBJ2-5; D call uncertain. The germline V gene has CDR1 SGHTA and CDR2 FQGNSA. Trimming pared 1 base from V and 2 bases from J, leaving 14 bases between. The CDR3 spans 16 residues. In DNA form, the CDR3 reads TGTGCCAGCAGCTTAGATCGAGCGCAACTACAAGAGACCCAGTACTTC. Translating gives CASSLDRAQLQETQYF.

This chain links TRBV24-1 with TRBJ2-3; the D gene is possibly TRBD2 (5 bases). CDR1 is KGHDR and CDR2 is SFDVKD in the germline V gene. Trimming took 3 bases from V and 1 from J, leaving 16 bases between them. The CDR3 extends over 17 amino acids. The chain's CDR3 is CATSDTGGAGGTDTQYF. The DNA for the CDR3 is TGTGCCACCAGTGATACGGGTGGTGCGGGCGGCACAGATACGCAGTATTTT.

This clonotype was seen ten or more times. The chain joins TRBV4-1 to TRBJ2-5, with 9 bases aligning to TRBD1. The germline V gene has CDR1 MGHRA and CDR2 YSYEKL. CDR3 length: 14 amino acids. V gave up 5 bases and J gave up 5 bases; unmatched junction bases: 6. This chain's CDR3 is CASSTRDRVETQYF. CDR3 in DNA: TGCGCCAGCAGCACCCGGGACAGGGTGGAGACCCAGTACTTC.

This sequence joins TRBV20-1 and TRBJ2-7; D unresolved. V dropped 6 bases and J dropped 3 bases, with 18 bases sitting between them. Germline V gene data show CDR1 as DFQATT and CDR2 as SNEGSKA (reference sequence). This CDR3 has 14 residues. CDR3 loop: CSAMGQREIYEQYF. The CDR3 bases are TGCAGTGCAATGGGTCAGCGAGAGATCTACGAGCAGTACTTC.

This clonotype has a count of ten or more. The chain joins TRBV12-3 or TRBV12-4 to TRBJ2-2; 7 positions agree with TRBD1. This CDR3 is 13 amino acids long. V trimming: 6 bases; J trimming: 5 bases; junction bases outside the gene matches: 3. The CDR3 region is CASSWGQTGELFF. The CDR3 DNA reads TGTGCCAGCAGCTGGGGACAGACCGGGGAGCTGTTTTTT.